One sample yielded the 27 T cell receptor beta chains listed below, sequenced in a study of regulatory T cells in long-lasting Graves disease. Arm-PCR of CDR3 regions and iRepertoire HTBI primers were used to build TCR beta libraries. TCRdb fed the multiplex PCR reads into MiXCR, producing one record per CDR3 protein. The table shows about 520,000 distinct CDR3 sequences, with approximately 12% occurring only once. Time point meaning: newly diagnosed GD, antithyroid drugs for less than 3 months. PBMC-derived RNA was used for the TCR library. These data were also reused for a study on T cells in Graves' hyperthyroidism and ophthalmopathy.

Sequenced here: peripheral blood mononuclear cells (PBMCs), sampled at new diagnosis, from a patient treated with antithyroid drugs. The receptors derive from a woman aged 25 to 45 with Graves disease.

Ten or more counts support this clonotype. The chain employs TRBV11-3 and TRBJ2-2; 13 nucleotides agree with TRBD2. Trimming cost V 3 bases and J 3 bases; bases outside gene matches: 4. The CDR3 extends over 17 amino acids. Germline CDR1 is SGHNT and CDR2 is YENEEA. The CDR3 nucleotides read TGTGCCAGCAGCTTCGGACTAGCGGGGGAATACACCGGGGAGCTGTTTTTT. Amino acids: CASSFGLAGEYTGELFF. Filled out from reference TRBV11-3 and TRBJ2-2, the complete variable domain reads EAGVVQSPRYKIIEKKQPVAFWCNPISGHNTLYWYLQNLGQGPELLIRYENEEAVDDSQLPKDRFSAERLKGVDSTLKIQPAELGDSAVYLCASSFGLAGEYTGELFFGEGSRLTVL.

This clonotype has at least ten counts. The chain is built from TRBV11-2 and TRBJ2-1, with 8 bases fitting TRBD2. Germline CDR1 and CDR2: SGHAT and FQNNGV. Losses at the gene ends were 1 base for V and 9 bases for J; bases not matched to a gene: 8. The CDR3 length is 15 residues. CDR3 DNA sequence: TGTGCCAGCAGCTTAGTAGTTAGCGGGAAGGGTGAGCAGTTCTTC. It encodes CASSLVVSGKGEQFF.

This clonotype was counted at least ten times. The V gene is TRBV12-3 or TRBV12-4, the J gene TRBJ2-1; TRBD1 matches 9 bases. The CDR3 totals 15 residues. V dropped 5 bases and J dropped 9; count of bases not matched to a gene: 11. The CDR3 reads CASSQPGQGIVEQFF. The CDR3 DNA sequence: TGTGCCAGCAGTCAACCGGGACAGGGTATCGTTGAGCAGTTCTTC.

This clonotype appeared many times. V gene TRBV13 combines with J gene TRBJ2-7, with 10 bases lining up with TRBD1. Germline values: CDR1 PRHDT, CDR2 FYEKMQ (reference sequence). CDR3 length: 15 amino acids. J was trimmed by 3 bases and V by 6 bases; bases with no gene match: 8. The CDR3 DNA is TGTGCCAGCAGGGGGATGGGACAGGGGTACTACGAGCAGTACTTC. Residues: CASRGMGQGYYEQYF.

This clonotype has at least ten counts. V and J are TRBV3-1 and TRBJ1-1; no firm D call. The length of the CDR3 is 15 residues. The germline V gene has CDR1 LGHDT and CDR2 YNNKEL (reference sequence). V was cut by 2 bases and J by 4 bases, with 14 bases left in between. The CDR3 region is CASSQFPGSATEAFF. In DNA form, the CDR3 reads TGTGCCAGCAGCCAATTTCCGGGTTCCGCCACTGAAGCTTTCTTT.

The CDR3 DNA reads TGTGCCAGTAGTCCCGAGGGGGTGGACTACGAGCAGTACTTC. This encodes CASSPEGVDYEQYF. This rearrangement joins TRBV19 to TRBJ2-5, with D possibly matching TRBD1 (6 bases). The J call is in doubt because the DNA end fits TRBJ2-7 better. The CDR3 runs 14 residues. The V gene's germline CDR1 is LNHDA and CDR2 SQIVND (reference sequence).

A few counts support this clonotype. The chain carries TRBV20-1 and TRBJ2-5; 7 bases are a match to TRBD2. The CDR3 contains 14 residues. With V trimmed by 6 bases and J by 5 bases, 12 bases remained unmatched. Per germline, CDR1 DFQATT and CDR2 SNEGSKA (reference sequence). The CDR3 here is CSALGTTRGETQYF. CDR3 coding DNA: TGCAGTGCCCTCGGGACTACCCGTGGGGAGACCCAGTACTTC.

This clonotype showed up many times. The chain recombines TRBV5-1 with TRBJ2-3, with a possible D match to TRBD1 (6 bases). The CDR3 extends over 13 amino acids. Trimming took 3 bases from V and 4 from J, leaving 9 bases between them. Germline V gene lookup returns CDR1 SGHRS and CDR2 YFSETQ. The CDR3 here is CASSSQGSDTQYF. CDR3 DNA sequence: TGCGCCAGCAGCTCGCAGGGGTCAGATACGCAGTATTTT.

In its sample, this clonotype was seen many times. CDR3 residues: CASSYLVGLAGPYNEQFF. In DNA, the CDR3 is TGTGCCAGCAGCTACCTCGTGGGACTAGCGGGTCCCTACAATGAGCAGTTCTTC. The chain links TRBV11-2 to TRBJ2-1; 12 bases are shared with TRBD2. The germline CDR1 and CDR2 sequences are SGHAT and FQNNGV. The CDR3 contains 18 residues. Trimming took 4 bases from V and 2 from J; bases not matched to a gene: 9.

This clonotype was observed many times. CDR3 in amino acids: CAWSVLVGSTQYF. CDR3 nucleotides: TGTGCCTGGAGTGTACTAGTCGGATCGACCCAGTACTTC. The chain uses TRBV30 and TRBJ2-5; TRBD2 might be the D (5 bases). The CDR3 totals 13 residues. V was shortened by 0 bases and J by 7 bases, with 12 bases between the two germline ends. Per the germline V gene, CDR1 is GTSNPN and CDR2 is SVGIG (reference sequence).

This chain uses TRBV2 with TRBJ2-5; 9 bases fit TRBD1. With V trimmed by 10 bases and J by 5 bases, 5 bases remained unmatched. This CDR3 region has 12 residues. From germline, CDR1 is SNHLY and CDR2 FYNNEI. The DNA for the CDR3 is TGTGCCACCCGGGACAGGGCGGAGACCCAGTACTTC. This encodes CATRDRAETQYF.

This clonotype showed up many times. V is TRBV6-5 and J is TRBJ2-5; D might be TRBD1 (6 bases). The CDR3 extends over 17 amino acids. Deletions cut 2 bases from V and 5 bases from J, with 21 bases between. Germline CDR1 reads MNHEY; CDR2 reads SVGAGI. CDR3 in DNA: TGTGCCAGCAGTTACGCTCCAGGGGCCTTGGAGTTGGAGACCCAGTACTTC. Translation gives CASSYAPGALELETQYF.

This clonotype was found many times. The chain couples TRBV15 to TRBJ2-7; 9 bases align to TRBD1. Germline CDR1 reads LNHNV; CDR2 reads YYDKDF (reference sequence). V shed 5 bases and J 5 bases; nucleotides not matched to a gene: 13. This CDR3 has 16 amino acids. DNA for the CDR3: TGTGCCACCAGCGGATGGGACAGGGCCTATATTCACGAGCAGTACTTC. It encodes CATSGWDRAYIHEQYF.

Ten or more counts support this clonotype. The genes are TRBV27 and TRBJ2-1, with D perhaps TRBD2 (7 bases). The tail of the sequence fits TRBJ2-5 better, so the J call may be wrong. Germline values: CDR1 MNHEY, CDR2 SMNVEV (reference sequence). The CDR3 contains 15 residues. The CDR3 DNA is TGTGCCAGCAGTGCCTCTAGCGGAGGGGGGGAGACCCAGTACTTC. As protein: CASSASSGGGETQYF.

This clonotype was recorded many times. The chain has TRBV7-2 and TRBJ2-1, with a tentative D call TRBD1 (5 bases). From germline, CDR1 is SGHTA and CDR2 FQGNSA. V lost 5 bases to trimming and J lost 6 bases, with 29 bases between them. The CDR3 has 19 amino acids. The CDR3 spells CASSPGPFTRGRGFNEQFF. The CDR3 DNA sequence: TGTGCCAGCAGCCCAGGGCCTTTCACAAGGGGTAGAGGTTTCAATGAGCAGTTCTTC.

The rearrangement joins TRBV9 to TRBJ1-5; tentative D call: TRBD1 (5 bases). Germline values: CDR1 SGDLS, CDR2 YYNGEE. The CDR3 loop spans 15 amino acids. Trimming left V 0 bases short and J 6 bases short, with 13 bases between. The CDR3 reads CASSVDGDGTQPQHF. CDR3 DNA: TGTGCCAGCAGCGTAGATGGGGACGGGACTCAGCCCCAGCATTTT.

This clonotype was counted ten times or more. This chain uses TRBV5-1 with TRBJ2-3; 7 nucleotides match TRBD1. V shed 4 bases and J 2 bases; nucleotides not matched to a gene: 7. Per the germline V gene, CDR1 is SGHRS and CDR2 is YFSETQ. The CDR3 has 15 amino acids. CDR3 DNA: TGCGCCAGCAGCACCGGGACAGACTTCACAGATACGCAGTATTTT. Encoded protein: CASSTGTDFTDTQYF.

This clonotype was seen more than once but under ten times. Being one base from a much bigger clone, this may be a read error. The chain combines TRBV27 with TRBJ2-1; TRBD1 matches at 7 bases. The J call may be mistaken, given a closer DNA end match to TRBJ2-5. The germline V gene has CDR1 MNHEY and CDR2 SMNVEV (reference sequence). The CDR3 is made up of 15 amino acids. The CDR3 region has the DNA TGTGCCAGCAGTTTATACGGGACAGAGAAGGAGACCCAGTACTTC. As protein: CASSLYGTEKETQYF.

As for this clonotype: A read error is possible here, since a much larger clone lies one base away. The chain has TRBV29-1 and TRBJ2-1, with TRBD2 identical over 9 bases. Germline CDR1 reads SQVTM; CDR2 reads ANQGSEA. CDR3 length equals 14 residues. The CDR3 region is CSATGGRAGNEQLF. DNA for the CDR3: TGCAGCGCCACGGGCGGGAGGGCCGGGAATGAGCAGCTCTTC.

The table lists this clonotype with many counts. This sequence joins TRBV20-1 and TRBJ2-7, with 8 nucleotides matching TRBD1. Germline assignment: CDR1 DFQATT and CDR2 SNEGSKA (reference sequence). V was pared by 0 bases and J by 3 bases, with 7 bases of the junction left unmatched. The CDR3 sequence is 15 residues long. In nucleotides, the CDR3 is TGCAGTGCTAGAGATGTGTCGGACAGGGACTACGAGCAGTACTTC. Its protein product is CSARDVSDRDYEQYF.

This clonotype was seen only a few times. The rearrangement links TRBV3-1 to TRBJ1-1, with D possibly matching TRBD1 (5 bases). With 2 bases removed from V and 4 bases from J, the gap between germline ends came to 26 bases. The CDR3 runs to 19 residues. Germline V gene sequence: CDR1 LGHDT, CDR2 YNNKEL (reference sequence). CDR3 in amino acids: CASSQRSAARGAWGTEAFF. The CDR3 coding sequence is TGTGCCAGCAGCCAAAGGTCGGCAGCACGGGGCGCGTGGGGCACTGAAGCTTTCTTT.

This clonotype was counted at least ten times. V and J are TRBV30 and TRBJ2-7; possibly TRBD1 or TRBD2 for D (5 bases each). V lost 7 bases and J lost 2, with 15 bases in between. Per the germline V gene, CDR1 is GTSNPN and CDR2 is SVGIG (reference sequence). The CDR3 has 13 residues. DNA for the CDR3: TGTGCCTTTGGGCCGGGGACCCCCTACGAGCAGTACTTC. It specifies CAFGPGTPYEQYF.

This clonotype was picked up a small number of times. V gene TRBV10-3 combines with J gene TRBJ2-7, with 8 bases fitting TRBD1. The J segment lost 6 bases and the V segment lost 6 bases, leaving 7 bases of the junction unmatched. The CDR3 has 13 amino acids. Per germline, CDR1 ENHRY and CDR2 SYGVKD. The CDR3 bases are TGTGCCATCAGAGAAGGACAGGGCGGCGAGCAGTACTTC. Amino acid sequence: CAIREGQGGEQYF.

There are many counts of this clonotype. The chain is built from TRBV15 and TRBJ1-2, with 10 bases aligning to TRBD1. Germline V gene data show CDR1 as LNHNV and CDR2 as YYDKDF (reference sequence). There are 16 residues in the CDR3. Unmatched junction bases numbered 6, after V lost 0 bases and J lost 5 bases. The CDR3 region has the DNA TGTGCCACCAGCAGAGATAGGGGGACAGGGGTGTATGGCTACACCTTC. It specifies CATSRDRGTGVYGYTF.

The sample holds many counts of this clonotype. The CDR3: CASSYSRGRLGWGRRFYGYTF. The DNA of the CDR3 is TGTGCCAGCAGTTACTCTCGGGGTCGGCTGGGTTGGGGGCGCCGGTTTTATGGCTACACCTTC. The rearrangement uses TRBV6-2 or TRBV6-3 and TRBJ1-2; perhaps TRBD1 as D (6 bases). This CDR3 is 21 amino acids long. Germline V gene sequence: CDR1 MNHEY, CDR2 SVGEGT. V lost 0 bases and J lost 5, with 31 bases in between.

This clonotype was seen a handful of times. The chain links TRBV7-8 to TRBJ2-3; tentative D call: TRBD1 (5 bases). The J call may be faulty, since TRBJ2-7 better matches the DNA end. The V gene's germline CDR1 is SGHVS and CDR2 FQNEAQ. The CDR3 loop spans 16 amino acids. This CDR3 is CASSLRRTTSLDEQYF. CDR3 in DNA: TGTGCCAGCAGCTTACGAAGGACAACCTCACTTGACGAGCAGTACTTC.

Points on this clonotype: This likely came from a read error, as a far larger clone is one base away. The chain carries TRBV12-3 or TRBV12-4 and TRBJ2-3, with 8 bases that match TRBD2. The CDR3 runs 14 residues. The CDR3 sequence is CASSRGGVTDTQCF. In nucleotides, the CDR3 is TGTGCCAGCAGCCGGGGGGGAGTCACAGATACGCAGTGTTTT.